Presented here are 2 T cell receptor beta chains from one specimen sequenced in a study of T cell responses to AZD1222 COVID-19 vaccine. This table comes from immunoSEQ multiplex PCR, and its TCRdb copy is limited to in-frame clones, with some not included. The data show approximately 170,000 clones, roughly 89% seen once. Sequenced material: peripheral blood, taken 28 days after the second AZD1222 dose. These receptors were taken from an adult who received the AZD1222 COVID-19 vaccine.

This sequence joins TRBV29-1 and TRBJ2-3, with D unclear. The ends were cut back, 1 base at V and 1 base at J, with 12 bases in the middle. Germline CDR1 is SQVTM and CDR2 is ANQGSEA. This CDR3 has 15 amino acids. The CDR3 spells CSVEVGRVRTDTQYF. The CDR3 bases are TGCAGCGTTGAAGTGGGTCGGGTGCGCACAGATACGCAGTATTTT.

The V gene is TRBV25-1, the J gene TRBJ1-1; the D is unclear. The CDR3 runs to 12 residues. Germline V gene sequence: CDR1 MGHDK, CDR2 SYGVNS. V gave up 2 bases and J gave up 3 bases, with 4 bases separating them. The CDR3 sequence is CASSERDTEAFF. In nucleotides, the CDR3 is TGTGCCAGCAGTGAAAGGGACACTGAAGCTTTCTTT.